The present entry profiles one T cell receptor beta chain with its context. Its cognate antigen has yet to be identified. This is a mouse receptor, so gene names and germline sequences are those of the mouse. The source of the sample is a study of tissue T cells after allogeneic stem cell transplantation (dated by TCRdb to between 2021 and 2024). Broadly, across the study: The study profiled TCR beta repertoires across many tissues from research autopsies of patients with and without GVHD, plus mouse models of GVHD. The human arm was conducted as a prospective observational study, and neither blinding nor randomization was performed. Overall study results and their limits: The study did not establish which tissue TCRs were alloreactive or antigen-specific, and some clones may have been host cells that persisted. Blood and spleen T cells captured only a limited portion of the TCR repertoire detected in tissues, in both patients and mice. Only a few T cell clones appeared in more than one patient, yet motif-based clustering showed tissue-specific repertoire signatures that were shared between patients. The patient cohort was small and varied clinically, and sampling depth was recognized as a limitation. Within patients, how anatomically similar tissues were was a major factor shaping TCR repertoire composition, regardless of disease or transplant status.

Libraries were constructed by the immunoSEQ multiplex PCR assay. Adaptive Biotechnologies performed TCRbeta CDR3 sequencing at survey depth and reported CDR3 sequences, V/J genes, productive frequency, and template counts. Amplification of TCR beta CDR3 regions was performed from genomic DNA rather than from RNA. The original pipeline was this. Jensen-Shannon divergence was used to quantify pairwise repertoire overlap between tissues, with a value of 1 meaning complete divergence and a value of 0 meaning identical repertoires. Tissues were clustered by single-linkage agglomerative hierarchical clustering of pairwise JSD values and displayed as dendrograms. All patient samples were analyzed with GLIPH2 using simulation_depth 1000, kmer_min_depth 3 and cdr3_length_cutoff 8, and only groups containing more than two unique CDR3s were kept. A standardized tissue-overlap score was generated by extrapolating Jaccard GLIPH-group overlap across patients to a standard repertoire size of 1000 clones. Linear mixed-effect models, with tissue as a fixed effect and individual as a random effect, were used to test how diversity related to clinical or experimental variables. The table comes from immuneACCESS by way of TCRdb, which keeps in-frame sequences with V and J called. Part of the clones is missing from these tables; in studies checked, under half for an unresolved V gene and the rest for unknown reasons. That table supplies the V and J calls and clone size; D and trimming were determined from the DNA. This sample holds about 48,000 clones; about three quarters were observed only once. The ten top clones hold roughly 0.55% of the sample.

This receptor was identified in a pool of C57BL/6 mice in good health. Material for sequencing was sorted cells pooled from one or two spleens.

The DNA read from the CDR3 is TGTGCCAGCGGTGATGCCCGACAGGCCGAAGTCTTC. Its protein product is CASGDARQAEVF. The whole CDR3 sequence is CASGDARQAEVFF. Recombination connected TRBV13-2 to TRBJ1-1, with a tentative D gene TRBD1 over 6 matching bases. The observed sequence ends 1 residue before the CDR3 terminus, with the missing tail filled in from the germline J gene. CDR1 NNHNN and CDR2 SYGAGS were looked up in the germline V gene (reference sequence). The CDR3, from cysteine to phenylalanine, totals 13 residues. The DNA shown is the part of the CDR3 that was read: 36 bases, in frame from base 1. Cut back by 0 bases and 8 bases, the V and J ends lie 11 bases apart.